The sequence of this T cell receptor beta chain was determined in a study of immune heterogeneity within non-small cell lung tumors. Regarding the study as a whole: High-frequency T-cell receptor beta clonotypes were largely distinct between individual patients.

This clonotype is categorized as medium-sized. Its antigen is unknown. Multiplex PCR was performed with 32 V and 13 J primers, and it amplified TCR beta CDR3. TCRdb called the multiplex PCR reads again in MiXCR, with one record for every CDR3 protein. The data show roughly 1,900 distinct CDR3 sequences, with around a fifth seen just once and around 9% held by the top ten. For each sample, template was roughly 0.65 ug of bulk tumor genomic DNA. The authors collected several far-apart biopsies from each primary tumor during surgery. Curative surgery was performed on patients who had untreated, newly diagnosed non-small cell lung cancer. This clonotype was obtained from a woman in her forties or fifties with non-small cell lung cancer. Specimen: lung tumor tissue.

The CDR3 DNA follows: TGTGCCAGCAGAGCTAGCGGGACCGGGGAGCTGTTTTTT. Its translation is CASRASGTGELFF. The rearrangement joins TRBV2 to TRBJ2-2; 8 bases are shared with TRBD2. The CDR3 consists of 13 residues. The V gene's germline CDR1 is SNHLY and CDR2 FYNNEI. V was pared by 6 bases and J by 5 bases, with 2 bases of the junction left unmatched.